This T cell receptor (beta chain) appears in the sequencing data of a study of T cells in Graves' hyperthyroidism and ophthalmopathy. Study context: Peripheral blood collection took place at initial diagnosis, before any treatment.

This clonotype came up a few times. Its antigen is unidentified. Patients with uncontrolled infections, other autoimmune diseases, pregnancy or lactation were excluded. Overall study findings and caveats: Clonotypes that were expanded in thyroid above 0.001 mostly appeared in blood too.

V was pared by 7 bases and J by 1 base, with 20 bases between. In germline, CDR1 is SQVTM, CDR2 ANQGSEA. There are 16 residues in the CDR3. From RNA transcripts, TCR beta CDR3 regions were amplified. Primed by the HTBI set, a first-round RT-PCR was run on the TCR CDR3. Via MiXCR, TCRdb re-called the multiplex PCR reads, giving one row per CDR3 protein. The data show hundreds of thousands of distinct CDR3 sequences, with 11% to 15% seen just once and roughly 14% held by the top ten. Sequencing was done on a sample of blood. This chain connects TRBV29-1 to TRBJ2-1; possibly TRBD1 or TRBD2 for D (6 bases each). The sequence derives from a woman between 35 and 50 years old with Graves' hyperthyroidism. The CDR3 loop reads CSAEGGLGGSYNEQFF. The DNA of the CDR3 is TGCAGCGCCGAAGGGGGGTTAGGAGGATCCTACAATGAGCAGTTCTTC.